The 32 T cell receptor beta chains below all came from one sample that was sequenced in a study of blood T cell repertoires in COVID-19. Measured with immunoSEQ multiplex PCR; TCRdb has only the in-frame clones, and not every one. The sample lists around 60,000 clones; approximately 80% were seen once. Input material: peripheral blood. The receptor source for this set is a man in his 60s with acute or convalescent COVID-19.

The chain employs TRBV10-2 and TRBJ2-5; TRBD2 agrees at 10 bases. This CDR3 is built from 17 residues. Germline V lookup: CDR1 WSHSY, CDR2 SAAADI. The V and J ends lost 1 base and 7 bases, in that order; junction bases with no gene match: 12. This chain's CDR3 is CASSEWSGGAHSATQYF. The CDR3, as DNA: TGCGCCAGCAGTGAGTGGAGCGGGGGGGCCCATTCCGCGACCCAGTACTTC.

This clone was observed once. The V call is TRBV5-6, the J call TRBJ1-3; 8 bases are shared with TRBD1. The CDR3 runs 14 residues. The V gene's germline CDR1 is SGHDT and CDR2 YYEEEE. Trimming at V came to 5 bases and at J to 6 bases, leaving 7 bases not matched to a gene. CDR3 coding DNA: TGTGCCAGCAGTCAGACAGGGGCGGCAAACACCATATATTTT. Amino acids: CASSQTGAANTIYF.

The J gene is TRBJ2-5, the V gene TRBV19; 15 positions match TRBD2. Germline assignment: CDR1 LNHDA and CDR2 SQIVND (reference sequence). V was pared by 9 bases and J by 2 bases, with 10 bases of the junction left unmatched. The CDR3 spans 17 residues. CDR3 nucleotides: TGTGCCAGCAGGACTAGCGGGGGGGCTCAGAGGCAAGAGACCCAGTACTTC. It translates to CASRTSGGAQRQETQYF.

The chain employs TRBV12-3 or TRBV12-4 and TRBJ1-1, with D perhaps TRBD1 (6 bases). This CDR3 comprises 13 residues. Between the trimmed V and J ends, which lost 5 bases and 5 bases, there was a span of 12 bases. In DNA form, the CDR3 reads TGTGCCAGCAGTGCCAGGGGTTGGACTGAAGCTTTCTTT. Its translation: CASSARGWTEAFF.

This chain uses TRBV11-2 with TRBJ1-5; possibly TRBD1 for D (5 bases). The CDR3 covers 13 residues. Deletions cut 5 bases from V and 4 bases from J, with 9 bases between. Germline V gives CDR1 SGHAT, CDR2 FQNNGV. The CDR3 DNA reads TGTGCCAGCAGCACAGGACCGAATCAGCCCCAGCATTTT. Translation gives CASSTGPNQPQHF. The full variable domain, with the rest looked up from reference TRBV11-2 and TRBJ1-5, is EAGVAQSPRYKIIEKRQSVAFWCNPISGHATLYWYQQILGQGPKLLIQFQNNGVVDDSQLPKDRFSAERLKGVDSTLKIQPAKLEDSAVYLCASSTGPNQPQHFGDGTRLSIL.

J is TRBJ2-3 and V is TRBV10-1, with a possible D match to TRBD2 (6 bases). The CDR3 loop spans 14 amino acids. V was shortened by 3 bases and J by 5 bases, with 12 bases between the two germline ends. Looked up from germline, CDR1 is WNHNN and CDR2 is SYGVQD (reference sequence). CDR3 DNA: TGCGCCAGCAGTGACCGGGGGAAAAGAGATACGCAGTATTTT. This sequence encodes CASSDRGKRDTQYF.

The CDR3 is CASSPPGQARGYTF. DNA of the CDR3: TGTGCCAGCAGTCCACCAGGACAGGCTCGAGGCTACACCTTC. The chain is built from TRBV27 and TRBJ1-2; 7 bases are shared with TRBD1. V trimming: 5 bases; J trimming: 8 bases; junction bases outside the gene matches: 11. The CDR3 length is 14 residues. The germline V gene has CDR1 MNHEY and CDR2 SMNVEV (reference sequence).

This clone occurred once. CDR3 in amino acids: CASSRGAGRDEQFF. The CDR3 DNA sequence: TGTGCCAGCAGCCGAGGAGCGGGGAGGGATGAGCAGTTCTTC. The V call is TRBV7-9, the J call TRBJ2-1; TRBD2 agrees at 7 bases. J gave up 8 bases and V 5 bases, and 9 bases lay outside the gene matches. This CDR3 spans 14 amino acids. Per the germline V gene, CDR1 is SEHNR and CDR2 is FQNEAQ (reference sequence).

V usage is TRBV30 and J usage is TRBJ1-5; 9 bases map to TRBD1. The length of the CDR3 is 14 residues. Germline V gene sequence: CDR1 GTSNPN, CDR2 SVGIG (reference sequence). J was trimmed by 2 bases and V by 3 bases; bases with no gene match: 2. CDR3 coding DNA: TGTGCCTGGAGGGGACAGGGCGGCAATCAGCCCCAGCATTTT. It encodes CAWRGQGGNQPQHF.

The chain carries TRBV7-2 and TRBJ2-4; tentative D call: TRBD2 (5 bases). V gave up 5 bases and J gave up 0 bases, with 11 bases separating them. This CDR3 contains 15 residues. The germline V gene has CDR1 SGHTA and CDR2 FQGNSA. CDR3 nucleotide sequence: TGTGCCAGCAGCCCACGGACTGTAGCCAAAAACATTCAGTACTTC. This translates into CASSPRTVAKNIQYF.

The chain links TRBV2 to TRBJ2-3; 10 bases agree with TRBD2. The germline CDR1 and CDR2 sequences are SNHLY and FYNNEI. The CDR3 contains 21 residues. V gave up 8 bases and J gave up 0 bases; unmatched junction bases: 23. The CDR3 DNA follows: TGTGCCAGCGAATTGGCGGCAGAACTAGCGGGGAAACCCTTGAGCACAGATACGCAGTATTTT. Its protein is CASELAAELAGKPLSTDTQYF.

The chain is built from TRBV7-2 and TRBJ1-1; D possibly corresponds to TRBD1 (6 bases). The V end lost 2 bases, the J end lost 2 bases, and 15 bases lay between the germline ends. CDR1 and CDR2 from the germline V gene are SGHTA and FQGNSA. The CDR3 covers 16 residues. The CDR3 coding sequence is TGTGCCAGCAGCTTATTGGGGGCAGGGCCTAACACTGAAGCTTTCTTT. It encodes CASSLLGAGPNTEAFF.

The genes are TRBV18 and TRBJ2-1, with D possibly being TRBD1 (6 bases). Per the germline V gene, CDR1 is KGHSH and CDR2 is LQKENI. This CDR3 has 17 amino acids. Deletions cut 3 bases from V and 0 bases from J, with 15 bases between. The CDR3, as DNA: TGTGCCAGCTCACCTTTACCACAGGGTAGCTCCTACAATGAGCAGTTCTTC. Translation: CASSPLPQGSSYNEQFF.

The chain employs TRBV19 and TRBJ2-7; 10 nucleotides line up with TRBD1. This CDR3 region has 15 residues. Unmatched junction bases numbered 4, after V lost 2 bases and J lost 3 bases. Germline V gene lookup returns CDR1 LNHDA and CDR2 SQIVND (reference sequence). CDR3 region: CASSIKTGGGYEQYF. The CDR3 DNA reads TGTGCCAGTAGTATAAAGACAGGGGGCGGCTACGAGCAGTACTTC.

This CDR3 reads CAISDLTGAYEQYF. DNA of the CDR3: TGTGCCATCAGTGATTTGACAGGGGCCTACGAGCAGTACTTC. The J gene is TRBJ2-7, the V gene TRBV10-3; 8 nucleotides match TRBD1. CDR1 is ENHRY, CDR2 SYGVKD, per germline. The length of the CDR3 is 14 residues. The trim removed 3 bases at V and 2 bases at J, leaving 3 bases unmatched.

The V gene is TRBV2, the J gene TRBJ2-7; D gene unclear. Germline V gene data show CDR1 as SNHLY and CDR2 as FYNNEI. With 1 base removed from V and 2 bases from J, the gap between germline ends came to 21 bases. This CDR3 contains 18 residues. The DNA of the CDR3 is TGTGCCAGCAGTGAAGGAGGCAGTTTTAGACCCTCCGCCTACGAGCAGTACTTC. Translated: CASSEGGSFRPSAYEQYF.

The chain employs TRBV2 and TRBJ1-4, with D possibly being TRBD1 (6 bases). CDR1 and CDR2 (germline): SNHLY, FYNNEI. Trimming pared 4 bases from V and 4 bases from J, leaving 13 bases between. The CDR3 covers 15 residues. CDR3: CASSVRGSVNEKLFF. The DNA for the CDR3 is TGTGCCAGCAGTGTCAGGGGCTCAGTTAATGAAAAACTGTTTTTT.

This sequence joins TRBV5-1 and TRBJ2-3, with D possibly matching TRBD1 (5 bases). Deletions cut 1 base from V and 4 bases from J, with 13 bases between. Germline CDR1 and CDR2: SGHRS and YFSETQ. CDR3 length equals 15 residues. The CDR3 loop reads CASSLQGATADTQYF. The CDR3, as DNA: TGCGCCAGCAGCTTGCAGGGCGCTACGGCAGATACGCAGTATTTT.

The rearrangement uses TRBV27 and TRBJ1-2; D might be TRBD1 (6 bases). The CDR3 covers 15 residues. In germline, CDR1 is MNHEY, CDR2 SMNVEV (reference sequence). V lost 1 base and J lost 7, with 16 bases in between. Here the CDR3 DNA reads TGTGCCAGCAGTTTATTCTCCGGGACAAAAGCTGGCTACACCTTC. Translating gives CASSLFSGTKAGYTF.

The chain recombines TRBV29-1 with TRBJ1-2; 11 nucleotides align to TRBD1. This CDR3 has 12 amino acids. Germline-derived CDR1 and CDR2 are SQVTM and ANQGSEA. V trimming: 8 bases; J trimming: 5 bases; junction bases outside the gene matches: 4. The CDR3 region is CSTGQGAYGYTF. DNA for the CDR3: TGCAGCACCGGACAGGGGGCGTATGGCTACACCTTC. The full variable domain, with the rest looked up from reference TRBV29-1 and TRBJ1-2, is SAVISQKPSRDICQRGTSLTIQCQVDSQVTMMFWYRQQPGQSLTLIATANQGSEATYESGFVIDKFPISRPNLTFSTLTVSNMSPEDSSIYLCSTGQGAYGYTFGSGTRLTVV.

The chain combines TRBV9 with TRBJ2-2, with D possibly being TRBD2 (7 bases). Trimming removed 0 bases from V and 8 bases from J, with 14 bases in between. CDR3 length equals 15 residues. The germline V gene has CDR1 SGDLS and CDR2 YYNGEE. The CDR3 loop reads CASSVAGGMPGELFF. CDR3 DNA: TGTGCCAGCAGCGTAGCGGGGGGCATGCCGGGGGAGCTGTTTTTT.

V and J are TRBV6-5 and TRBJ1-5; D is perhaps TRBD1 (5 bases). V was clipped by 5 bases and J by 4 bases, with 12 bases between them. Germline CDR1 is MNHEY and CDR2 is SVGAGI. The length of the CDR3 is 14 residues. In DNA, the CDR3 is TGTGCCAGCAGTCAAAGACAGACGAATCAGCCCCAGCATTTT. Amino acid sequence: CASSQRQTNQPQHF.

This clone was observed a single time. J is TRBJ2-6 and V is TRBV29-1; a possible D gene is TRBD2 (5 bases). The germline gives CDR1 SQVTM, CDR2 ANQGSEA. The germline V and J ends were trimmed by 4 bases and 9 bases, with 13 bases remaining between them. The CDR3 extends over 13 amino acids. CDR3 in DNA: TGCAGCGTTGCGGAGACGAGGGACAACGTCCTGACTTTC. This translates into CSVAETRDNVLTF.

This chain joins TRBV27 and TRBJ1-5, with D maybe TRBD1 (6 bases). From germline, CDR1 is MNHEY and CDR2 SMNVEV (reference sequence). The CDR3 sequence is 16 residues long. V dropped 6 bases and J dropped 2 bases, with 17 bases sitting between them. CDR3 nucleotides: TGTGCCAGCAGCTTACAACAGGGTGTCGGCAATCAGCCCCAGCATTTT. Translation: CASSLQQGVGNQPQHF.

This clone was seen only a few times. The DNA of the CDR3 is TGTGCCAGCAGTGAACTAATTTTGAACGAGCAGTACTTC. This sequence encodes CASSELILNEQYF. J is TRBJ2-7 and V is TRBV6-1, with unresolved D. V was shortened by 2 bases and J by 5 bases, with 10 bases between the two germline ends. Germline V CDR1 and CDR2: MNHNS, SASEGT. This CDR3 is built from 13 residues.

V usage is TRBV9 and J usage is TRBJ1-6; D is unclear. Trimming removed 2 bases from V and 2 bases from J, with 8 bases in between. The CDR3 totals 15 residues. Germline loops: CDR1 SGDLS, CDR2 YYNGEE. DNA of the CDR3: TGTGCCAGCAGCGTTGGGAGCGCCTATAATTCACCCCTCCACTTT. This encodes CASSVGSAYNSPLHF.

The chain is built from TRBV7-8 and TRBJ2-1, with 10 bases identical to TRBD1. Germline-derived CDR1 and CDR2 are SGHVS and FQNEAQ. The CDR3 contains 14 residues. J was trimmed by 15 bases and V by 3 bases; bases with no gene match: 11. The CDR3 sequence is CASSFRDRGLLRFF. The CDR3 nucleotides read TGTGCCAGCAGCTTCCGGGACAGGGGTCTTCTAAGGTTCTTC.

This clone was detected a few times. The rearrangement joins TRBV11-2 to TRBJ2-3; 8 nucleotides agree with TRBD2. Germline V gene sequence: CDR1 SGHAT, CDR2 FQNNGV. The ends lost 6 bases at V and 8 bases at J; junction bases unmatched: 13. This CDR3 has 15 amino acids. CDR3 DNA sequence: TGTGCCAGCAGGGAGATAGCGGGGCGCCATGGTACGCAGTATTTT. It codes for CASREIAGRHGTQYF.

J is TRBJ1-1 and V is TRBV29-1; D is undetermined. This CDR3 region has 12 residues. The V gene lost 7 bases and the J gene lost 2 bases, with 11 bases spanning the gap. Germline loops: CDR1 SQVTM, CDR2 ANQGSEA. As DNA, the CDR3 is TGCAGCGGAACACAGTATAACACTGAAGCTTTCTTT. It translates to CSGTQYNTEAFF.

V is TRBV9 and J is TRBJ2-1; 9 bases align to TRBD2. The ends lost 1 base at V and 7 bases at J; junction bases unmatched: 9. The CDR3 runs 16 residues. The V gene's germline CDR1 is SGDLS and CDR2 YYNGEE. For the CDR3, the DNA is TGTGCCAGCAGCGTAAGGGTTAGCGGGGGTTCGAATGAGCAGTTCTTC. Translation gives CASSVRVSGGSNEQFF.

V and J are TRBV18 and TRBJ1-5; a weak D match, TRBD1 (5 bases). The V gene lost 2 bases and the J gene lost 0 bases, with 11 bases spanning the gap. Per the germline V gene, CDR1 is KGHSH and CDR2 is LQKENI. There are 16 residues in the CDR3. The CDR3 spells CASSPSRAYSNQPQHF. For the CDR3, the DNA is TGTGCCAGCTCACCAAGCAGGGCGTATAGCAATCAGCCCCAGCATTTT.

This rearrangement joins TRBV4-1 to TRBJ2-1; TRBD2 agrees at 14 bases. The germline gives CDR1 MGHRA, CDR2 YSYEKL. Trimming at V came to 4 bases and at J to 7 bases, leaving 6 bases not matched to a gene. This CDR3 spans 16 amino acids. CDR3 protein: CASSLGLAGGGNEQFF. The CDR3 bases are TGCGCCAGCAGCCTCGGACTAGCGGGGGGTGGAAATGAGCAGTTCTTC.